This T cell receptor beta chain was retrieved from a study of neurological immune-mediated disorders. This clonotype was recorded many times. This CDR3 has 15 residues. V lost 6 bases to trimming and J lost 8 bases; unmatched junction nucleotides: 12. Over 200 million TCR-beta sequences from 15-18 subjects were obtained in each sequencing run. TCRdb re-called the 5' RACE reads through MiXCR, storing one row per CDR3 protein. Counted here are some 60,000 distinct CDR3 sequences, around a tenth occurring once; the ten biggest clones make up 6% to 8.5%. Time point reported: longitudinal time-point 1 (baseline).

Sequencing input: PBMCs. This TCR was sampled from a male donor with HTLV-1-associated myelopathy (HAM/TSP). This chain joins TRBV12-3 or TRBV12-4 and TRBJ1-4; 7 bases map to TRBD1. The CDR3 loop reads CASSTGEGAVEKLFF. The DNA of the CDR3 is TGTGCCAGCAGCACCGGGGAGGGGGCCGTCGAAAAACTGTTTTTT.